A selection of T cell receptor beta chains follows, all from one sample in a study of cytomegalovirus exposure and HLA in healthy donors. Sequencing used immunoSEQ multiplex PCR; TCRdb keeps in-frame clones, though not all of them. The sample carries about 160,000 clones, 75% to 90% recorded once. Sequenced material: PBMCs. All receptors derive from a young man in good health and CMV-seronegative. Each CDR3 is given with its conserved first and last residue. Fields, in order: V gene, D gene, J gene, CDR3 DNA, CDR3 protein. D genes are given only for firm matches.

TRBV9,TRBD2,TRBJ2-5,TGTGCCAGCAGCGTAGGACTAGCCGCAGAGACCCAGTACTTC,CASSVGLAAETQYF
TRBV5-4,-,TRBJ2-7,TGTGCCAGCAGCCCTAAGAGCTCCTACGAGCAGTACTTC,CASSPKSSYEQYF
TRBV30,TRBD2,TRBJ2-7,TGTGCCTGGTTGCCGCGACGGGAGGGATACGAGCAGTACTTC,CAWLPRREGYEQYF
TRBV11-1,-,TRBJ2-5,TGTGCCAGCAGCTTACAAGCCCTAGAGGACCAGTACTTC,CASSLQALEDQYF
TRBV6-5,-,TRBJ1-1,TGTGCCAGCAGCGGACAAGACACTGAAGCTTTCTTT,CASSGQDTEAFF
TRBV11-3,TRBD2,TRBJ2-1,TGTGCCAGCAGCTTAGGATGGCCTCTAGCGGGAGTAAACAATGAGCAGTTCTTC,CASSLGWPLAGVNNEQFF
TRBV15,-,TRBJ2-3,TGTGCCACCAGCAGAGCCGTTGGGGTGGGGGGTGGAGATACGCAGTATTTT,CATSRAVGVGGGDTQYF
TRBV7-9,-,TRBJ2-7,TGTGCCAGCAGCTTAGACGGCGGCTTAGCCTACGAGCAGTACTTC,CASSLDGGLAYEQYF
TRBV7-9,-,TRBJ2-7,TGTGCCAGCAGACCCGGGACTCCGAGTTACGAGCAGTACTTC,CASRPGTPSYEQYF
TRBV27,TRBD2,TRBJ2-7,TGTGCCAGCACCGTAACTAGCGGTAGCTCCTACGAGCAGTACTTC,CASTVTSGSSYEQYF